This T cell receptor (beta chain) was obtained from a study of T cells in Graves' hyperthyroidism and ophthalmopathy. What was amplified from RNA transcripts were TCR beta CDR3 regions. The TCR CDR3 was amplified in a first-round RT-PCR using the HTBI primer set. TCRdb redid the calling of the multiplex PCR reads with MiXCR, one entry per CDR3 protein. The sample lists 500,000 or so distinct CDR3 sequences; 17% were seen once. This clonotype was observed many times. This CDR3 has 15 residues. Trimming stripped 0 bases from V and 0 bases from J, with 8 bases between. Germline assignment: CDR1 MNHEY and CDR2 SMNVEV (reference sequence).

Material for sequencing was blood. This TCR derives from a woman between 18 and 29 years old with Graves' ophthalmopathy. This rearrangement joins TRBV27 to TRBJ2-5; D possibly matches TRBD1 or TRBD2 (5 bases each). The CDR3: CASSLSWGYQETQYF. The CDR3 DNA reads as TGTGCCAGCAGTTTATCATGGGGGTACCAAGAGACCCAGTACTTC.